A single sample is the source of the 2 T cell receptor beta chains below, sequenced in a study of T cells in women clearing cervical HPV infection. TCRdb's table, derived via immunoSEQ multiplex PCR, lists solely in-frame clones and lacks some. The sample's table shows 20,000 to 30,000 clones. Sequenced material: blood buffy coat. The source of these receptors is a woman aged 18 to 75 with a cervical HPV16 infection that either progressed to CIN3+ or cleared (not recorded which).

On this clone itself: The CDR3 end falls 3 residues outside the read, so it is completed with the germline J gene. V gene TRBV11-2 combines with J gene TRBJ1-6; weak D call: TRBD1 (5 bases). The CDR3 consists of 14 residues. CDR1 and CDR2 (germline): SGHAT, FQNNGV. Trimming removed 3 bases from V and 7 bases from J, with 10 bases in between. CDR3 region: CASSLGLMNSPLHF. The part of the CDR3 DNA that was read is TGTGCCAGCAGCTTGGGACTGATGAATTCACCC.

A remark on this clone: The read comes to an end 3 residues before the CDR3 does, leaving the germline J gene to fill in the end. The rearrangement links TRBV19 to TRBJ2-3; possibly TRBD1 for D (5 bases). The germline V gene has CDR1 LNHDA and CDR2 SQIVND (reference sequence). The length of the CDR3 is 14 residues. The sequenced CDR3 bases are TGTGCCAGTAGTATATCACAGGCCCAAGAGACG. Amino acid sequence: CASSISQAQET. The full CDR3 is CASSISQAQETQYF.